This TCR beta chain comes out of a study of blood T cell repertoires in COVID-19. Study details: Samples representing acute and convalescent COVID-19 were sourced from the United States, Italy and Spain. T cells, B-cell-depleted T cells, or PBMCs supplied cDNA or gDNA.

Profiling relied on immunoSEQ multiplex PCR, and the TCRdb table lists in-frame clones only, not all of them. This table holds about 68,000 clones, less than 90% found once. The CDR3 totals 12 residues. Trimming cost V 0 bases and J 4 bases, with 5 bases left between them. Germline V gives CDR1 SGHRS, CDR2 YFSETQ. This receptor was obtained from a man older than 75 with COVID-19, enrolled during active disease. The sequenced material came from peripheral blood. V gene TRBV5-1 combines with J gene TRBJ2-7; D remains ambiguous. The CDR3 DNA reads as TGCGCCAGCAGCTTGGGAGAGTACGAGCAGTACTTC. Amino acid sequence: CASSLGEYEQYF.